This T cell receptor (beta chain) was identified during a study of cytomegalovirus exposure and HLA in healthy donors (dated by TCRdb to about 2017). Study-wide context: An earlier analysis of fewer than 750 of the donors reported under 300 Gb of sequence data and 95 million to 130 million unique TCR beta sequences obtained from roughly 170 million T cells. About five DR-DQ haplotypes were treated as single units for association and clustering because of strong linkage in the cohort. The study aimed to test whether cataloging public T cell receptors could reveal signatures of past pathogen exposure. Among the approximately 420 genotyped donors, approximately 81% belonged to the genetic ancestry cluster associated with self-reported Caucasian donors. Besides the first cohort of more than 650 subjects, a separate validation cohort made up of 120 or so different subjects was used. Among 300 to 500 genotyped donors of the cohort, an average of about 220,000 unique TCR beta nucleotide sequences was sequenced per donor, of which 15% to 20% were non-productive. The study profiled the T cell repertoires of about 720 subjects by immunosequencing and related them to cytomegalovirus serostatus. Every discovery cohort repertoire had been produced on one sequencing platform. An earlier analysis of fewer than 700 of the donors applied high-throughput TCR beta sequencing to assess whether each TCR beta V gene segment acted as functional or pseudogenic. The later analysis used no new phenotypic data to find candidate immune exposures, relying instead on TCR beta sequences and their occurrence across donors. Both class I and class II loci were covered by HLA typing, at four-digit resolution. The number of donors typed differed by locus, with roughly 620-630 for A, B, C, DRB1 and DQB1, around 500 for DQA1, 600 to 610 for DPA1, and approximately 470 for DPB1. About 310 gigabases of sequencing data and 70 million to 85 million unique TCR sequences were included in an early release covering several hundred HLA-typed donors. The study combined high-throughput TCR immunosequencing, statistical association of individual TCRs with disease status, and machine learning to predict cytomegalovirus infection status. To study patterns of TCR occurrence, a later analysis re-analyzed previously published TCR beta repertoires from more than 550 donors and added high-resolution HLA genotyping. Donor age, sex, ethnicity and CMV serostatus were collected together with the repertoire data. Genome-wide SNP genotypes for about 65% of the 666 donors were used in a later genetic analysis, which treated that subset as a discovery cohort. Overall study results and their limits: In a later analysis, several top co-occurrence clusters were reported to appear linked to parvovirus B19, influenza, CMV and Epstein-Barr virus. Immune exposure information for the cohort was limited to CMV serostatus. In both the original and validation cohorts, the classifier was reported to diagnose cytomegalovirus status with high specificity and sensitivity. When HLA alleles, especially DR and DQ, strongly co-occurred, attributing TCR associations to individual alleles was difficult. Some IMGT-functional V segments, including TRBV6-2 and TRBV6-3, could not be told apart with the 87-base-pair reads, so those segments were excluded. At a false discovery rate of 0.05, a later analysis linked 16,951 TCR beta sequences to specific HLA alleles. The cohort was sequenced for TCR beta chains only, and without alpha or paired-chain data the features that could be detected were limited. A later analysis found that most CMV-associated TCR beta chains appeared HLA-restricted, with HLA associations seemingly driven largely by CMV exposure. A few of the identified cytomegalovirus-associated TCR beta chains were confirmed in vitro to be specific for cytomegalovirus antigens. A further reported finding was that TCR beta sequences accurately predicted the HLA-A and HLA-B alleles for most subjects in the first cohort. Sequencing depth was assumed to be roughly uniform across donors in the presence/absence analyses, though that assumption may not hold. The study gave a list of under 200 TCR beta chains associated with cytomegalovirus. Because HLA typing was missing for some donors at each locus, association tests included only the typed subset. Correlated functional status among segregating V segments might be attributable to linkage disequilibrium, but an unknown experimental factor could not be ruled out. Most TCR sequences were seen in very few donors, while some public TCRs were found in many individuals. The sequencing pipeline was judged likely to have produced a cluster of highly shared sequence variants as a technical artifact. According to a later analysis, TCR association rates differed among HLA loci, with DRB1 alleles showing the most associated TCRs and HLA-C alleles showing the fewest. Approximately 16 rarely observed V segments, including chromosome 9 orphons, were excluded from the earlier analysis of approximately 500 of the donors because counts were too low. Broadly in line with IMGT annotations, most TCR beta V segments showed up in productive rearrangements about 87% or about 30% of the time in an earlier analysis of several hundred of the donors. The authors suggested that the approach could potentially be extended to other disease states and immunological phenotypes. In a later analysis, HLA-associated TCR beta chains showed more clonal expansion and lower generation probabilities than non-associated chains that were equally common. A later genetic analysis associated a missense DCLRE1C variant with V-gene and J-gene trimming of TCR beta chains, and an independent cohort replicated the association. Compared with the approximately 670-donor mean, donors in an Asian-associated ancestry cluster had fewer N-insertions in productive TCRs, according to a later genetic analysis.

On this clone: The antigen it recognizes is unknown. It has no much larger one-base neighbor in the sample; base qualities were not kept.

CDR1 SEHNR and CDR2 FQNEAQ are derived from the germline V gene (reference sequence). Including cysteine and phenylalanine, the CDR3 has 17 amino acids. The retained sequence is limited to the CDR3, 51 bases, with the frame set at the first base. Clipping removes 4 bases from V and 4 bases from J, with 9 as the unmatched junction base count. Receptor libraries were prepared by the immunoSEQ multiplex PCR assay. For the multiplex PCR, a mixture combining 60 forward primers for TCR Vbeta segments and 13 reverse primers for TCR Jbeta segments was used. The CDR3 region of rearranged TCR beta genes was amplified from genomic DNA by a multiplex PCR assay. On the Illumina HiSeq System, the amplified TCR beta libraries were sequenced as 87-base-pair reads. On the study's bioinformatics: A later analysis tallied roughly 80 million unique TCR beta chains across the 666 repertoires, and about 12 million of those chains were shared by two or more donors. To remove PCR and sequencing errors, raw reads were error-corrected and collapsed into unique sequences using a nearest-neighbor algorithm that merged closely related sequences. V, D and J gene segments were assigned by aligning CDR3 sequences to IMGT reference sequences. For a sequence to be retained, a match of at least six nucleotides was required to both a V gene segment and a J gene segment. Rearrangements were called productive when the CDR3 lacked stop codons and stayed in frame with V and J; all others were non-productive. CDR3 was defined by IMGT convention, running from the second conserved V-encoded cysteine to the conserved J-encoded phenylalanine. The earlier analysis of about 560 of the donors excluded any sequence lacking an unambiguous match to a single V gene segment. In an earlier analysis of some 590 of the donors, a V segment was called functional when productive rearrangements were above 56.7%, and segregating when the standard deviation between donors exceeded 5%. A statistical classification framework was built for diagnosing cytomegalovirus status from the catalog of TCR beta chain sequences. In a later analysis, V and J genes were assigned by comparing TCR nucleotide sequences against IMGT/GENE-DB human TR gene sequences. The TCRdist pipeline was used in a later analysis to assign CDR3 sequences and most-parsimonious VDJ recombination scenarios. A later analysis defined each TCR beta chain by its CDR3 amino acid sequence plus V-gene family, and excluded reads lacking a unique V-gene family. To address suspected cross-contamination and a sequencing artifact, a later analysis removed 550 to 750 highly shared, low-generation-probability nucleotide sequences. For each public chain, a later analysis derived a clonal expansion index from normalized ranks of inferred template counts within each repertoire. Generation probabilities in a later analysis came from a VDJ recombination model fitted to out-of-frame rearrangements, and those results were checked against IGoR. In a later analysis, TCR-TCR, TCR-HLA and TCR-CMV co-occurrence was scored with hypergeometric tests, and a repertoire-size bias correction was applied to TCR pairs. A later analysis estimated false discovery rates by permuting HLA or CMV assignments 20 times. In a later analysis, co-occurring TCRs were grouped using DBSCAN, and TCRdist sequence similarity was added for clustering within HLA-allele-positive subsets. For co-occurrence clustering, repertoires with fewer than 30,000 or more than 120,000 public chains were excluded, along with several repertoires with anomalous nucleotide sharing. The source is immuneACCESS, and TCRdb retained only in-frame sequences with V and J called. Part of the clones is not carried over; for the studies checked, unresolved V genes explain less than half of this, and the remainder is unexplained. That table is the source of V, J and clone size, and D and trimming were worked out from the DNA. The sample table shows 30,000 to 45,000 clones, and about nine tenths are seen once. The ten most abundant clones make up around 10% of the sample.

In total, 630 or so healthy bone marrow donors made up the cohort. Cohort members were all nominally healthy when sampled, although unrecorded immune exposures were likely present. The donor was CMV seropositive and was included in the group of 300 or so seropositive cohort members. A peripheral blood sample was provided by each donor, and peripheral blood mononuclear cells were used for TCR beta sequencing. The Qiagen DNeasy Blood Extraction Kit was used to extract genomic DNA from the blood cell samples. The rearrangement combines TRBV7-9 with TRBJ2-6; 8 central nucleotides agree with TRBD1. The sample comprised PBMCs. The receptor was isolated from a woman in her forties in good health and CMV-seropositive. The nucleotide sequence reads TGTGCCAGCAGCTACGGACAGGGAGGACCCGGGGCCAACGTCCTGACTTTC. It specifies CASSYGQGGPGANVLTF.